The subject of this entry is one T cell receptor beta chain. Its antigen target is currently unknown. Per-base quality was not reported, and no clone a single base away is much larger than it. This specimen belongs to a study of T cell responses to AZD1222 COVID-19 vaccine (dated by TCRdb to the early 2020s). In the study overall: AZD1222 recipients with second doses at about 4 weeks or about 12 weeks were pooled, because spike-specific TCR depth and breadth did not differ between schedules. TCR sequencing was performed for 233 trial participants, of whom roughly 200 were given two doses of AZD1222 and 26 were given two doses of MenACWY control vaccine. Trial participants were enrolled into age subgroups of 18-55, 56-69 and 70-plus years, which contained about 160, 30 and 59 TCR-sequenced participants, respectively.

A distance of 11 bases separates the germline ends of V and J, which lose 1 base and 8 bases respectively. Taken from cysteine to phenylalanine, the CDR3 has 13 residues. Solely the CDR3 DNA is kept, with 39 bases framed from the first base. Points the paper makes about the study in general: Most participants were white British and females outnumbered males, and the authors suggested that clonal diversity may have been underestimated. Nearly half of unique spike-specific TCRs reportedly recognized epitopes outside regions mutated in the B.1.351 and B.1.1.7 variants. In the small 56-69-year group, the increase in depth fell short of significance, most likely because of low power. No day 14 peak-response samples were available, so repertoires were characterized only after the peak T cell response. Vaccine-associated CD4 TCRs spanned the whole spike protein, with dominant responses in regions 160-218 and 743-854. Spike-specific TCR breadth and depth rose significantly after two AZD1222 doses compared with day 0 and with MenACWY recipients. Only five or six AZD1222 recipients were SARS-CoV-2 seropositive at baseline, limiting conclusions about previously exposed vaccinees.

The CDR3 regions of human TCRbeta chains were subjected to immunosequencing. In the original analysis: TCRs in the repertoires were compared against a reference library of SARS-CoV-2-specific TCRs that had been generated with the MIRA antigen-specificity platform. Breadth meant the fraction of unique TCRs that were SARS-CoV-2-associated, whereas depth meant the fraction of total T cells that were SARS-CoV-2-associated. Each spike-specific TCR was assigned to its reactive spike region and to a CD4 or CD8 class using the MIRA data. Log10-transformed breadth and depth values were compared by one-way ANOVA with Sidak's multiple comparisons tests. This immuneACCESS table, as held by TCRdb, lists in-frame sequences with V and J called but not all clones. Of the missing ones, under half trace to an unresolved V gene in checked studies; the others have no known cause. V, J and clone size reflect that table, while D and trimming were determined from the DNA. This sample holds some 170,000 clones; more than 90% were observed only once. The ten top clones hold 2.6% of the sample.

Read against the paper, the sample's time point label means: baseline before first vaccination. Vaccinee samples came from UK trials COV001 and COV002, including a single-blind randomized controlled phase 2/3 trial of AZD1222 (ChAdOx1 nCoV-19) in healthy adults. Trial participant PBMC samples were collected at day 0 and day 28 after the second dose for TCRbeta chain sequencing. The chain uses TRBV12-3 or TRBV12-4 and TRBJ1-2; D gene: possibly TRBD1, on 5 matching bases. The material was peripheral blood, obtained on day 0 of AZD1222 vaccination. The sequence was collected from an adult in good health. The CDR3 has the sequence CASSLGGEAGYTF. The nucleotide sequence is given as TGTGCCAGCAGTTTAGGAGGGGAAGCGGGCTACACCTTC.